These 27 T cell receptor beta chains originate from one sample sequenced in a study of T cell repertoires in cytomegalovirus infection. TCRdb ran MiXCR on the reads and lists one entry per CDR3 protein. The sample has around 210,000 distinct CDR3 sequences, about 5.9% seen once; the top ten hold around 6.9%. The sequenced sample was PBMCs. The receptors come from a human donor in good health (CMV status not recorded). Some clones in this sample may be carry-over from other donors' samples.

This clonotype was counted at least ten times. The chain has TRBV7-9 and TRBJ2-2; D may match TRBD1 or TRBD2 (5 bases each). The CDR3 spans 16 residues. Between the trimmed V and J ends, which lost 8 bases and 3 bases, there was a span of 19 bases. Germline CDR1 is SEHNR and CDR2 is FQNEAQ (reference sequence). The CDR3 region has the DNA TGTGCCAGCCGAGCACCGTTTAGAGGGGACACCGGGGAGCTGTTTTTT. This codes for CASRAPFRGDTGELFF.

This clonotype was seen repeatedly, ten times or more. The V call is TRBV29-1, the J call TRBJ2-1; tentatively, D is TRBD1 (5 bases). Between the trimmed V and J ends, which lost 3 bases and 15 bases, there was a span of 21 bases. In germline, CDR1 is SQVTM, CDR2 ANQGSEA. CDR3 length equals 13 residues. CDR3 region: CSVEARVSRRVFF. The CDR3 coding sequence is TGCAGCGTTGAGGCCAGGGTCTCGCGTCGTGTGTTCTTC.

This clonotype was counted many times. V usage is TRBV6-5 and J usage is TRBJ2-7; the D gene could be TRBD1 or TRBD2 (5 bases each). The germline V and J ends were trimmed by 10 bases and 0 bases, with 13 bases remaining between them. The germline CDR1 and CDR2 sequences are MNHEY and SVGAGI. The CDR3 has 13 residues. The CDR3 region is CATRGTASYEQYF. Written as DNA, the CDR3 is TGTGCCACCCGAGGGACGGCCTCCTACGAGCAGTACTTC.

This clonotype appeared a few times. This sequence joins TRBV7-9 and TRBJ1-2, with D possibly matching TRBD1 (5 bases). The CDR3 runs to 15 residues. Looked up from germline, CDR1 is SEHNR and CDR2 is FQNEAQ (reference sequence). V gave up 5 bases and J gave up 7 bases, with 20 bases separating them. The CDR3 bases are TGTGCCAGCAGCCCCTCCGGCAGGGATCAGGTTGGCTACACCTTC. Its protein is CASSPSGRDQVGYTF.

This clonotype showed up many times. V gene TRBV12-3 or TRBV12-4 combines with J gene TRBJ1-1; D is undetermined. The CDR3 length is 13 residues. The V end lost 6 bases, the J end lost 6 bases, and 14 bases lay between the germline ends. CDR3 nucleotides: TGTGCCAGCAGGCCTCGGGCCGCCTCTGAAGCTTTCTTT. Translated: CASRPRAASEAFF.

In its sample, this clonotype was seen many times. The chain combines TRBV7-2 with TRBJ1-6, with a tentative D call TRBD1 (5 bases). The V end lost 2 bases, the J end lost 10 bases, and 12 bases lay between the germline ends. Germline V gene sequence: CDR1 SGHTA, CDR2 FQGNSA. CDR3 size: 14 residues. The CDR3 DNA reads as TGTGCCAGCAGCTTATGGGGGTCGGGGTCACCCCTCCACTTT. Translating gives CASSLWGSGSPLHF.

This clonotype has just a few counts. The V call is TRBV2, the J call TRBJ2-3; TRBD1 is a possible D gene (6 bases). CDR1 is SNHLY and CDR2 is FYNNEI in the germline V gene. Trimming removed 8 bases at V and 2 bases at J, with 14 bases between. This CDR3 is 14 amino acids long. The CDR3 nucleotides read TGTGCCAGCCGATTGCAGGGGATCACAGATACGCAGTATTTT. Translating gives CASRLQGITDTQYF.

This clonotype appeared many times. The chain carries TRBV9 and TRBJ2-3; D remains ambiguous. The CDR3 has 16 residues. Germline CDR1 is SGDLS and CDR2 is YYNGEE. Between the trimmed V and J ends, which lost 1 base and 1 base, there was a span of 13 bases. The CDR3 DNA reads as TGTGCCAGCAGCGTAACAAGCGAAGGAGGCACAGATACGCAGTATTTT. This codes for CASSVTSEGGTDTQYF.

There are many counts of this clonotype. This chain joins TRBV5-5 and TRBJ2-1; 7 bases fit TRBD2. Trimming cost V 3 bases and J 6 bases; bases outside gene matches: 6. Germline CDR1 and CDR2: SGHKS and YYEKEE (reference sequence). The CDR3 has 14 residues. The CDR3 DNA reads TGTGCCAGCAGCTCGGACTGGGGGGGCAATGAGCAGTTCTTC. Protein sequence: CASSSDWGGNEQFF.

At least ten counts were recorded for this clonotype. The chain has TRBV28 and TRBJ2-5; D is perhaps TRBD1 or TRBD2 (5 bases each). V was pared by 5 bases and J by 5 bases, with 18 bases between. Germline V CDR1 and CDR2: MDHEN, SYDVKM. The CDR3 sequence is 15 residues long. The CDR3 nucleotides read TGTGCCAGCAGTGTACTAGTAGGGGCCCAGGAGACCCAGTACTTC. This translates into CASSVLVGAQETQYF.

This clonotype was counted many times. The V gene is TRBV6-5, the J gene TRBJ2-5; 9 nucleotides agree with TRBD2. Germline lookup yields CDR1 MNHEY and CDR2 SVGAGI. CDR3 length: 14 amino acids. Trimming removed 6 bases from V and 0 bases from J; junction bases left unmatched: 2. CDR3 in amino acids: CASRGLAYQETQYF. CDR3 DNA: TGTGCCAGCAGGGGACTAGCCTACCAAGAGACCCAGTACTTC.

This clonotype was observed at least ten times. The chain's CDR3 is CASSSGVHGNQPQHF. CDR3 nucleotides: TGTGCCAGCAGCTCGGGGGTTCACGGCAATCAGCCCCAGCATTTT. The V and J genes are TRBV13 and TRBJ1-5, with a weak D call TRBD1 (5 bases). The CDR3 has 15 amino acids. Germline V gene sequence: CDR1 PRHDT, CDR2 FYEKMQ (reference sequence). The V gene lost 4 bases and the J gene lost 2 bases, with 12 bases spanning the gap.

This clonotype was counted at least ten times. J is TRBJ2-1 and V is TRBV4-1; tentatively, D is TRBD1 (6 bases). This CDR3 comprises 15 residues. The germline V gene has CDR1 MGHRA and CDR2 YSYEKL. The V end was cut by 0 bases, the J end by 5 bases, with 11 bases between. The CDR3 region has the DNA TGCGCCAGCAGCCAAGATTGGACAGTAAACAATGAGCAGTTCTTC. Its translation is CASSQDWTVNNEQFF.

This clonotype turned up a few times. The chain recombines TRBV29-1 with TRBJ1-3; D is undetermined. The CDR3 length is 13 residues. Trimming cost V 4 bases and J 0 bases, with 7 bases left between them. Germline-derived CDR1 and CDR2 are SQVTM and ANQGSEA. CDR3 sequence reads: CSVGHHSGNTIYF. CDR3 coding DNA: TGCAGCGTTGGGCACCACTCTGGAAACACCATATATTTT.

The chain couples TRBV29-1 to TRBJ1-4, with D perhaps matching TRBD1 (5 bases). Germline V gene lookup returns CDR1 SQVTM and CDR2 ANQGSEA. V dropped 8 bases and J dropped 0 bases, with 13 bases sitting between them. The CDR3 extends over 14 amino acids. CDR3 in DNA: TGCAGCATTTCGCGGGGGGCAACTAATGAAAAACTGTTTTTT. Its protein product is CSISRGATNEKLFF.

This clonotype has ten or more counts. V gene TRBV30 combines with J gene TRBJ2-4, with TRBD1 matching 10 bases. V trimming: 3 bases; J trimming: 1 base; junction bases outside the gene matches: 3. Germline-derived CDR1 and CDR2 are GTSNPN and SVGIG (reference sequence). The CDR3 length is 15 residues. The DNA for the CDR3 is TGTGCCTGGAGCGGACAGGGGGTCGCCAAAAACATTCAGTACTTC. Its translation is CAWSGQGVAKNIQYF.

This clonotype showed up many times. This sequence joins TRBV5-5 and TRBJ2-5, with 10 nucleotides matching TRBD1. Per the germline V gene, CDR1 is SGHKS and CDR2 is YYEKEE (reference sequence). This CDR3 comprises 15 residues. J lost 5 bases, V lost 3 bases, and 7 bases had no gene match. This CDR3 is CASSSRQGAWETQYF. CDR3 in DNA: TGTGCCAGCAGCTCCCGACAGGGGGCGTGGGAGACCCAGTACTTC.

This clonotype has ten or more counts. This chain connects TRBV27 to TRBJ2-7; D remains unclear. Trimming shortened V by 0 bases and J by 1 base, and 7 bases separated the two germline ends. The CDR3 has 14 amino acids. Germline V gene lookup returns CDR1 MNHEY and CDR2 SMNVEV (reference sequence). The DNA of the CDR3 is TGTGCCAGCAGTTTATCGATCAATTCCTACGAGCAGTACTTC. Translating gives CASSLSINSYEQYF.

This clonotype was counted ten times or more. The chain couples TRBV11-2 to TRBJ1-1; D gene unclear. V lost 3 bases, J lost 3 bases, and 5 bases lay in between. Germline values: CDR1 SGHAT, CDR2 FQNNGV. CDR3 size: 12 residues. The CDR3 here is CASSFSDTEAFF. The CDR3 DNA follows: TGTGCCAGCAGCTTTTCTGACACTGAAGCTTTCTTT. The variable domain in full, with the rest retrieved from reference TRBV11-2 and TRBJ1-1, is EAGVAQSPRYKIIEKRQSVAFWCNPISGHATLYWYQQILGQGPKLLIQFQNNGVVDDSQLPKDRFSAERLKGVDSTLKIQPAKLEDSAVYLCASSFSDTEAFFGQGTRLTVV.

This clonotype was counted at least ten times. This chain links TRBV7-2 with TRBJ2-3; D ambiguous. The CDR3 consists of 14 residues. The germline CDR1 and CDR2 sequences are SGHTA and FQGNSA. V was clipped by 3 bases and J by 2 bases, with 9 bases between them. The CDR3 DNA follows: TGTGCCAGCAGCTTCTTTCCGTCCACAGATACGCAGTATTTT. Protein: CASSFFPSTDTQYF.

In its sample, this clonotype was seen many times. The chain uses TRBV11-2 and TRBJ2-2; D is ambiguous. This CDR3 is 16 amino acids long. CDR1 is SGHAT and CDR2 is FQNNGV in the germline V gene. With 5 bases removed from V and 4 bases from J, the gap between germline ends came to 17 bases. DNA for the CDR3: TGTGCCAGCAGCCCAAGGACGCCTCCCGCCACCGGGGAGCTGTTTTTT. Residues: CASSPRTPPATGELFF.

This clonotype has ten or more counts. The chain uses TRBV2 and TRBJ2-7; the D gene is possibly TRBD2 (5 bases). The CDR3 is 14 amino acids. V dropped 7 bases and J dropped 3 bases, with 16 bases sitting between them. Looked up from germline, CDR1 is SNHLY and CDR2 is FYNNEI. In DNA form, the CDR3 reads TGTGCCAGCATCCTTCATGAGGGCGGCTACGAGCAGTACTTC. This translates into CASILHEGGYEQYF. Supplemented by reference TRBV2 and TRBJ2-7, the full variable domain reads EPEVTQTPSHQVTQMGQEVILRCVPISNHLYFYWYRQILGQKVEFLVSFYNNEISEKSEIFDDQFSVERPDGSNFTLKIRSTKLEDSAMYFCASILHEGGYEQYFGPGTRLTVT.

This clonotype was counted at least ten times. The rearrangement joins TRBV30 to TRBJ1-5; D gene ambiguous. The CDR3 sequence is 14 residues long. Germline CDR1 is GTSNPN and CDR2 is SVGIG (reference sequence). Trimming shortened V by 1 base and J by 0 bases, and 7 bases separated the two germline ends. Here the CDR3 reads CAWSEVYSNQPQHF. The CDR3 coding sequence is TGTGCCTGGAGTGAGGTGTATAGCAATCAGCCCCAGCATTTT.

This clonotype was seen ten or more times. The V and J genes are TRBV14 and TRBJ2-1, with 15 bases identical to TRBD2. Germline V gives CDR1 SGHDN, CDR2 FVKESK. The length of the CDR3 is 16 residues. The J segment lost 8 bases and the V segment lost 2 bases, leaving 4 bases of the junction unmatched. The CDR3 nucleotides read TGTGCCAGCAGCCAACTGGGACTAGCGGGGGGTCATGAGCAGTTCTTC. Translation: CASSQLGLAGGHEQFF.

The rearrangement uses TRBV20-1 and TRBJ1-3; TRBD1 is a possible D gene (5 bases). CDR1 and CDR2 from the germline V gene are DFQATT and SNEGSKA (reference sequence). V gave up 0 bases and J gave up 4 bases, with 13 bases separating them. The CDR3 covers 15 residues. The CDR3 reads CSARDGAGYGNTIYF. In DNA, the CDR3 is TGCAGTGCTAGAGATGGCGCAGGGTACGGAAACACCATATATTTT.

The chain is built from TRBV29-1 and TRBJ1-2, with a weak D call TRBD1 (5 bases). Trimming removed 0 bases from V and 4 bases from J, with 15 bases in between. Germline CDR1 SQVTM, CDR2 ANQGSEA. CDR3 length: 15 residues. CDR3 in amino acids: CSVEEGEPKTYGYTF. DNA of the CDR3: TGCAGCGTTGAAGAAGGGGAGCCCAAAACCTATGGCTACACCTTC.

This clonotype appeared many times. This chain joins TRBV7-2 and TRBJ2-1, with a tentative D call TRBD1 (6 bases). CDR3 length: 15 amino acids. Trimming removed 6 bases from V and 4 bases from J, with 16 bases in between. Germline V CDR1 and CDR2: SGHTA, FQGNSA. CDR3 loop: CASRVRDNTYNEQFF. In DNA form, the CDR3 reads TGTGCCAGCAGGGTCCGGGACAACACTTACAATGAGCAGTTCTTC.